This TCR beta chain was found in a study of cytomegalovirus exposure and HLA in healthy donors. Study overall: Previous work identified roughly 120 million unique TCR beta sequences from roughly 180 million T cells. General observations from the study: According to a later analysis, donors in an Asian-associated ancestry cluster reportedly had fewer N-insertions than the 666-donor mean. The authors enumerated some 170 TCR beta chains as linked to cytomegalovirus.

PCR employed 60 Vbeta and 13 Jbeta primers. Sequencing used immunoSEQ multiplex PCR; TCRdb keeps in-frame clones, though not all of them. The sample gives about 150,000 clones, under 85% of which show up once; about 2.7% is in the top ten. This clone was observed a single time. The antigen remains unidentified. Germline V lookup: CDR1 SGHAT, CDR2 FQNNGV. This CDR3 spans 13 amino acids. V was pared by 2 bases and J by 11 bases, with 7 bases of the junction left unmatched. The receptor was derived from a man younger than 35 in good health and CMV-seronegative. The genes are TRBV11-2 and TRBJ2-3, with TRBD1 matching 7 bases. The sample consisted of PBMCs. The CDR3 is CASSLPEGQLQYF. The CDR3 DNA reads TGTGCCAGCAGCTTACCCGAGGGACAGCTGCAGTATTTT.